This TCR beta chain was captured in a study of identical twins. Each CDR3 protein gets one entry after TCRdb re-called the 5' RACE reads with MiXCR. The profile shows roughly 720,000 distinct CDR3 sequences, roughly 20% of them singletons. This clonotype was counted only a few times. There are 13 residues in the CDR3. V was cut by 4 bases and J by 2 bases, with 6 bases left in between. The same sample was also used in a study of T cells expressing NK-cell markers.

Sample: PBMCs. The TCR originated in a woman aged 18-29 years in good health. The J gene is TRBJ1-3, the V gene TRBV12-3 or TRBV12-4, with D unclear. The CDR3 reads CASSSPAGNTIYF. CDR3 DNA sequence: TGTGCCAGCAGTTCACCAGCTGGAAACACCATATATTTT.